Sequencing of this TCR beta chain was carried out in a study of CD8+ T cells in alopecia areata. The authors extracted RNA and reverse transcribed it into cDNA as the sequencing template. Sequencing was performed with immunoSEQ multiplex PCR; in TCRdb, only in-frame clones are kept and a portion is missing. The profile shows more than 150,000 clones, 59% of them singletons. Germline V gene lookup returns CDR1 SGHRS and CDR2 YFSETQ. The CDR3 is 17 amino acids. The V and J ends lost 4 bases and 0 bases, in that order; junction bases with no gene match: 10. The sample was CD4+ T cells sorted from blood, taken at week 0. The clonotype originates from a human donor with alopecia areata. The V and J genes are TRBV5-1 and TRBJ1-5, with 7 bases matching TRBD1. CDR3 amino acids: CASSKPQGIGSNQPQHF. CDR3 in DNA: TGCGCCAGCAGCAAACCACAGGGGATCGGTAGCAATCAGCCCCAGCATTTT.